This entry is about one TCR beta chain. Under the authors' procedure: Researchers report that nucleated cell counts were estimated from reference gene primer amplification. TCRdb keeps only in-frame clones here, not all; method: immunoSEQ multiplex PCR. V and J calls and clone size are those listed in that table; D and trimming were worked out from the DNA. The top ten hold 11% to 15% of the sample, which has 50,000 to 80,000 clones, 78% seen once. These data belong to a study of blood T cell repertoires in COVID-19. The overall study: Both acute and convalescent COVID-19 samples were obtained from the United States, Italy and Spain. Nucleic acid was either cDNA or gDNA, and it came from T cells, B-cell-depleted T cells, or PBMCs.

With V trimmed by 3 bases and J by 6 bases, 6 bases remained unmatched. The CDR3 runs 13 residues. The germline CDR1 and CDR2 sequences are SGHRS and YFSETQ. Followed over time, Seattle patients had been enrolled while infection was active. This TCR was recovered from a man aged 60 to 75 with COVID-19, enrolled during active disease. Material: peripheral blood. V usage is TRBV5-1 and J usage is TRBJ2-7, with 7 bases lining up with TRBD1. CDR3 loop: CASSYQGVPEQYF. The CDR3 DNA reads TGCGCCAGCAGCTACCAGGGGGTTCCCGAGCAGTACTTC.